This entry describes one TCR beta chain. The antigen remains undetermined. Using immunoSEQ multiplex PCR, the repertoire was profiled, and TCRdb retains in-frame clones only, with some absent. This table has some 140,000 clones, around four fifths appearing once. This record comes from a study of cytomegalovirus exposure and HLA in healthy donors. The study's findings and limits: Reports showed the classifier diagnosing cytomegalovirus status with high specificity and sensitivity. In the roughly 120 validation repertoires, a later analysis found that first-cohort TCR clusters tended to co-occur. The study put roughly 160 TCR beta chains on its list as cytomegalovirus-associated.

The clonotype originates from a woman younger than 45 in good health and CMV-seronegative. Sample: PBMCs.

The CDR3 DNA reads TGTGCCAGCAGCCCACTAGCGGGGGGGGGCACAGATACGCAGTATTTT. This translates into CASSPLAGGGTDTQYF. The V gene is TRBV4-2, the J gene TRBJ2-3, with 13 bases matching TRBD2. With 4 bases clipped from V and 1 base from J, the junction kept 2 bases outside the gene matches. Germline CDR1 and CDR2: LGHNA and YNFKEQ. The CDR3 extends over 16 amino acids.